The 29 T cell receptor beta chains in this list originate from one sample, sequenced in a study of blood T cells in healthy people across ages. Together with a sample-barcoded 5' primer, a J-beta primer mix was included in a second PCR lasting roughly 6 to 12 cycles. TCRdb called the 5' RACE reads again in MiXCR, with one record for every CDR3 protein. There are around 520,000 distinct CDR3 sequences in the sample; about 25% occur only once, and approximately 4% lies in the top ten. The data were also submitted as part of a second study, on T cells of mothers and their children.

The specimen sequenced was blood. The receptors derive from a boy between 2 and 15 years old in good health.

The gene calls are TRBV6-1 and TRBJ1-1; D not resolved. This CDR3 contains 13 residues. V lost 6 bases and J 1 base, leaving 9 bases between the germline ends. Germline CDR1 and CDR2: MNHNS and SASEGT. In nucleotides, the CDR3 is TGTGCCAGCAGGCGGGCGTGGAACACTGAAGCTTTCTTT. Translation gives CASRRAWNTEAFF.

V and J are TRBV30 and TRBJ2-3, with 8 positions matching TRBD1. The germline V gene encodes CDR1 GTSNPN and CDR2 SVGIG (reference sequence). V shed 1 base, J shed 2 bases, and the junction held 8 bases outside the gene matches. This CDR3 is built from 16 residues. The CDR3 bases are TGTGCCTGGAGTGGAAGCGCAGGGGGCCTCACAGATACGCAGTATTTT. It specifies CAWSGSAGGLTDTQYF.

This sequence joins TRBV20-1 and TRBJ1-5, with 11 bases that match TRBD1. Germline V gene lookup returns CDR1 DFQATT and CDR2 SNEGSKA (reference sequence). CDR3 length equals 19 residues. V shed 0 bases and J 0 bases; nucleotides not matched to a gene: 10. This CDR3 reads CSARDFRGQGGNSNQPQHF. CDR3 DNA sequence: TGCAGTGCTAGAGACTTTAGGGGACAGGGGGGGAATAGCAATCAGCCCCAGCATTTT.

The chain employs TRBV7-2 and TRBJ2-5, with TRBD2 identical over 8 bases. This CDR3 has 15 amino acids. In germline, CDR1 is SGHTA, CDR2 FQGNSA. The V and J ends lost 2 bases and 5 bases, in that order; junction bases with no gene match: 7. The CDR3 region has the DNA TGTGCCAGCAGCTTAAAACGGGAGGGCCGGGAGACCCAGTACTTC. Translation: CASSLKREGRETQYF. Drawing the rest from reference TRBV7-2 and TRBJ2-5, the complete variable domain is GAGVSQSPSNKVTEKGKDVELRCDPISGHTALYWYRQSLGQGLEFLIYFQGNSAPDKSGLPSDRFSAERTGGSVSTLTIQRTQQEDSAVYLCASSLKREGRETQYFGPGTRLLVL.

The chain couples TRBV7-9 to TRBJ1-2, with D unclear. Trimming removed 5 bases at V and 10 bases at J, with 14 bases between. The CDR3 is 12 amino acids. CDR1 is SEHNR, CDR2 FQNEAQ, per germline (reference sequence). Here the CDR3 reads CASSLDEQNYTF. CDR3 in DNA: TGTGCCAGCAGCCTAGATGAACAGAACTACACCTTC.

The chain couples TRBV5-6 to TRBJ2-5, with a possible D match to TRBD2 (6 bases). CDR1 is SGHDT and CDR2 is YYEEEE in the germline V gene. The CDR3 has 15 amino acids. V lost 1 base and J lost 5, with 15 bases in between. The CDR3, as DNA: TGTGCCAGCAGCTTGCGAGGGACTGGGAGGGAGACCCAGTACTTC. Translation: CASSLRGTGRETQYF.

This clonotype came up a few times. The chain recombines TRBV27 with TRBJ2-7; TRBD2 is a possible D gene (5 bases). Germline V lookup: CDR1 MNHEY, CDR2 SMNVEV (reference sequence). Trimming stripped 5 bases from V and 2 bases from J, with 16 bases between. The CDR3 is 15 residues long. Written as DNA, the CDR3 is TGTGCCAGCAGTCCTACCTCGGGGTTCCCCTACGAGCAGTACTTC. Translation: CASSPTSGFPYEQYF.

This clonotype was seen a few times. CDR3 DNA: TGTGCCAGCAGCTTAGTTGGCAGGACAGACTACGAGCAGTACTTC. Residues: CASSLVGRTDYEQYF. The V gene is TRBV7-8, the J gene TRBJ2-7; weak D call: TRBD1 (6 bases). Trimming shortened V by 1 base and J by 3 bases, and 13 bases separated the two germline ends. Germline CDR1 reads SGHVS; CDR2 reads FQNEAQ. The CDR3 has 15 residues.

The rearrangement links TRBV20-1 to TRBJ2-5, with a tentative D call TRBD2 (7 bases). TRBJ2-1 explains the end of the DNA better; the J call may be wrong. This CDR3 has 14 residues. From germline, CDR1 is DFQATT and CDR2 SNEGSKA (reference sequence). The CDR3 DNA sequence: TGCAGTGCACCGTCAGGGGAGGGATACAATGAGCAGTTCTTC. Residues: CSAPSGEGYNEQFF.

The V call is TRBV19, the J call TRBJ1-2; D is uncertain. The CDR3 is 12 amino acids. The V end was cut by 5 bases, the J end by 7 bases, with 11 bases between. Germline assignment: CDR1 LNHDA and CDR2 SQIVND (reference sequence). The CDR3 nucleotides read TGTGCCAGTAGTGTAGGACCGTTTGGCTACACCTTC. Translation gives CASSVGPFGYTF.

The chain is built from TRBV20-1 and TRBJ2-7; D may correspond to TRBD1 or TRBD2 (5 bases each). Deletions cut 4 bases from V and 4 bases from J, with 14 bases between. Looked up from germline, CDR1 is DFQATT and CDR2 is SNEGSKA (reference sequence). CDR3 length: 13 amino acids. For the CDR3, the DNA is TGCAGTGCTACGGACGTGGGACCTTACGAGCAGTACTTC. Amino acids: CSATDVGPYEQYF.

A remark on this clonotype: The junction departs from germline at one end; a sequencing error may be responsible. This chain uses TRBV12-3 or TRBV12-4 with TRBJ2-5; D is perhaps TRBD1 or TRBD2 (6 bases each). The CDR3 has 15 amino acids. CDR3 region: CASSLERVEGETRYF. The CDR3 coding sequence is TGTGCCAGCAGTTTAGAAAGAGTGGAGGGGGAGACCCGGTACTTC.

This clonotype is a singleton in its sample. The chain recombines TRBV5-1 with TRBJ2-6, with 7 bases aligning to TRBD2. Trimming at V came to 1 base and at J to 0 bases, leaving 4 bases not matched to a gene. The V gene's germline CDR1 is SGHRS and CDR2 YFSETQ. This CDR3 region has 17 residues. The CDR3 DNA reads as TGCGCCAGCAGCTTGCGGGGGAGGGTCTCTGGGGCCAACGTCCTGACTTTC. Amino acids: CASSLRGRVSGANVLTF.

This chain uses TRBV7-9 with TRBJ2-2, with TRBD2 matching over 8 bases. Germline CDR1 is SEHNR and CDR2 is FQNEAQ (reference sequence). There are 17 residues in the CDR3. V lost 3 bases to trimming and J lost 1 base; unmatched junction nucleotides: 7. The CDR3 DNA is TGTGCCAGCAGCTTTCCCTCCCTAGCGGGGAACACCGGGGAGCTGTTTTTT. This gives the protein CASSFPSLAGNTGELFF.

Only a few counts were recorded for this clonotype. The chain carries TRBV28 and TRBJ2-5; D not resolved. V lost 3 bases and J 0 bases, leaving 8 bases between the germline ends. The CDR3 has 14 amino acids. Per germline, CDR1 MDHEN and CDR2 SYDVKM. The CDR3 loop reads CASSFFDNQETQYF. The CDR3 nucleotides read TGTGCCAGCAGTTTTTTCGATAACCAAGAGACCCAGTACTTC. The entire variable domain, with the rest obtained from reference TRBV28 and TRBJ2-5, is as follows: DVKVTQSSRYLVKRTGEKVFLECVQDMDHENMFWYRQDPGLGLRLIYFSYDVKMKEKGDIPEGYSVSREKKERFSLILESASTNQTSMYLCASSFFDNQETQYFGPGTRLLVL.

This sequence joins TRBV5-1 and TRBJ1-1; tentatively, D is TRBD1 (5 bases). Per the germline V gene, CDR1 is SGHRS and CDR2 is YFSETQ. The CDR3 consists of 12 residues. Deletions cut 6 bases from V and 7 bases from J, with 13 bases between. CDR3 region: CASTRDFGEAFF. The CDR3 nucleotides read TGCGCCAGCACCCGGGACTTTGGTGAAGCTTTCTTT.

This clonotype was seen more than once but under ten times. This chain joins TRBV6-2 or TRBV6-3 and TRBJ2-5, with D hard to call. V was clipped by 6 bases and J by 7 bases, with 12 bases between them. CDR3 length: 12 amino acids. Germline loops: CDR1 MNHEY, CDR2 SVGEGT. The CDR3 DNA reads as TGTGCCAGCAGCCCCTACGGGCCGACCCAGTACTTC. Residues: CASSPYGPTQYF.

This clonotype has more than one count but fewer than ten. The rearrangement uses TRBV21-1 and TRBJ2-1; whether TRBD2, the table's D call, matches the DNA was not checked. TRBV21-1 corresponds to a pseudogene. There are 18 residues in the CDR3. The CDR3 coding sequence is TGTGCCAGCAGCAAAATGGGAGGGGCGCTCCACGTCTACAATGAGCAGTTCTTC. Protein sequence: CASSKMGGALHVYNEQFF.

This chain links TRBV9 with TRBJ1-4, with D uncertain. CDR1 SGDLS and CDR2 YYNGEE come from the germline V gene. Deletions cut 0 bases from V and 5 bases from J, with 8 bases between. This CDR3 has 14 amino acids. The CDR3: CASSVDGRNEKLFF. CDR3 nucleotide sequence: TGTGCCAGCAGCGTAGACGGACGGAATGAAAAACTGTTTTTT.

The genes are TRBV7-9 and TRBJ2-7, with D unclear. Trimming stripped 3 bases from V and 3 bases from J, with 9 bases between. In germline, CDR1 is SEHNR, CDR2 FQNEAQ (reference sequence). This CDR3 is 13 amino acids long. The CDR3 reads CASSLIMGYEQYF. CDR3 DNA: TGTGCCAGCAGCTTGATTATGGGCTACGAGCAGTACTTC.

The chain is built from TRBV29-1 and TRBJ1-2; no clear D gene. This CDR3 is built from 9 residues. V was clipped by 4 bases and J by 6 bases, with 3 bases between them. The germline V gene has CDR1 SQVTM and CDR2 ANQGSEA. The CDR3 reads CSVVDGYTF. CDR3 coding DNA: TGCAGCGTTGTTGATGGCTACACCTTC.

CDR3 loop: CASSQEESAGGTEAFF. For the CDR3, the DNA is TGCGCCAGCAGCCAAGAGGAGTCGGCGGGGGGCACTGAAGCTTTCTTT. The chain uses TRBV4-1 and TRBJ1-1, with TRBD1 as a possible D gene (5 bases). Trimming pared 0 bases from V and 4 bases from J, leaving 15 bases between. The CDR3 has 16 residues. Germline CDR1 is MGHRA and CDR2 is YSYEKL.

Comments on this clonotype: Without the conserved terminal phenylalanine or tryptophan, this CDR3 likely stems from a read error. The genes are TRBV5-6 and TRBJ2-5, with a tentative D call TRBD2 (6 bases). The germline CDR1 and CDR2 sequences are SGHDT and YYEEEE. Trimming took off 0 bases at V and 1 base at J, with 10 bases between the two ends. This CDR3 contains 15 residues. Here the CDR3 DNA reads TGTGCCAGCAGCTTGGTCCGGGACTTCCAAGAGACCCAGTACCTC. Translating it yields CASSLVRDFQETQYL.

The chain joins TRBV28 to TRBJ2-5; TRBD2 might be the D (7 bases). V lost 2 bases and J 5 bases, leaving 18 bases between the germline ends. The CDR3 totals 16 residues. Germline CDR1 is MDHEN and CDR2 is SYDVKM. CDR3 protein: CASSLIGGARLETQYF. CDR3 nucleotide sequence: TGTGCCAGCAGTTTAATTGGGGGGGCGCGGTTGGAGACCCAGTACTTC. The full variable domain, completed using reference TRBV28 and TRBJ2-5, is DVKVTQSSRYLVKRTGEKVFLECVQDMDHENMFWYRQDPGLGLRLIYFSYDVKMKEKGDIPEGYSVSREKKERFSLILESASTNQTSMYLCASSLIGGARLETQYFGPGTRLLVL.

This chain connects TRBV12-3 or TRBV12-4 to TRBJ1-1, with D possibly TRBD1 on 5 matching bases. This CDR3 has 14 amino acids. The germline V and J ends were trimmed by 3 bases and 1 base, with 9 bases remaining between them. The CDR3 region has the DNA TGTGCCAGCAGTTTGCGGGGGGGGAACACTGAAGCTTTCTTT. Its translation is CASSLRGGNTEAFF.

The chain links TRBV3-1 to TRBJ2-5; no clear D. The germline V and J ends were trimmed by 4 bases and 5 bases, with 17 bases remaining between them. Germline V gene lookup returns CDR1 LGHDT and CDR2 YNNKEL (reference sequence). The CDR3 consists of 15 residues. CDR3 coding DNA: TGTGCCAGCAGCCCCATGGCAACTCAGAGGGAGACCCAGTACTTC. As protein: CASSPMATQRETQYF.

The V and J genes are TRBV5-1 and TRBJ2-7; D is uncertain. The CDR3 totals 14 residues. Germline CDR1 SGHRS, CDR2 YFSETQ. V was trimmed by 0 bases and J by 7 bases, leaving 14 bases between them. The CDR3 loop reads CASSLDAELGEQYF. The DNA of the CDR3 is TGCGCCAGCAGCTTGGACGCGGAACTGGGGGAGCAGTACTTC.

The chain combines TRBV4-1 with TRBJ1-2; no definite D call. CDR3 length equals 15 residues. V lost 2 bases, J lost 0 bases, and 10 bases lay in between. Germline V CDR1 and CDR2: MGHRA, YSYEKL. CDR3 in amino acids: CASSQTDTANYGYTF. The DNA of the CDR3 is TGCGCCAGCAGCCAAACCGACACTGCTAACTATGGCTACACCTTC.

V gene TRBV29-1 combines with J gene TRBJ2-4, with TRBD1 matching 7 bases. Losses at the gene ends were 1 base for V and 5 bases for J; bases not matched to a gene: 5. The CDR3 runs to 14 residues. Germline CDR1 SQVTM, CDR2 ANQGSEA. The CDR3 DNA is TGCAGCGTTGAAGTTGGAACAGGGGAAAACATTCAGTACTTC. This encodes CSVEVGTGENIQYF. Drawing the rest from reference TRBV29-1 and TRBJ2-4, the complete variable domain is SAVISQKPSRDICQRGTSLTIQCQVDSQVTMMFWYRQQPGQSLTLIATANQGSEATYESGFVIDKFPISRPNLTFSTLTVSNMSPEDSSIYLCSVEVGTGENIQYFGAGTRLSVL.